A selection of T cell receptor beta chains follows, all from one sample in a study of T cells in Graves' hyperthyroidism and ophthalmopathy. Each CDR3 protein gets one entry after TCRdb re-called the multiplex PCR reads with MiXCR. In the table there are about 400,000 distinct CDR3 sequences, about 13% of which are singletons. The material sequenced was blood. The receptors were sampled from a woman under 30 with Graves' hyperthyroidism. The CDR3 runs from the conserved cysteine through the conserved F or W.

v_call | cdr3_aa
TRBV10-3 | CAISGQGAWGYTF
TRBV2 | CASSAAITTSGRAEQFF
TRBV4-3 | CASSQVVTGGTGELFF
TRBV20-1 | CSASISGGVIGSYNEQFF
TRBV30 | CAWSVSGADEQFF
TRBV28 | CASSLGGSRGGEKLFF
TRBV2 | CASSAATPNTEAFF
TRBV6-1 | CASRETSGSYEQYF
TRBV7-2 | CASSQTNSNQPQHF
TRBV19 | CASSHHGGSTTDTQYF
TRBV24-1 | CATSDPSLYMQYF
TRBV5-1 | CASRPRTSGVGDTQYF
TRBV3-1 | CASSQVHEGVFMDTQYF
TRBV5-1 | CASSPGLAGGPHEQYF
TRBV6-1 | CASIPNGLESTDTQYF
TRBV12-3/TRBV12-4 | CASSLAAAYSNQPQHF
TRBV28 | CASSLFPGPGGNGYTF
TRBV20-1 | CSARDGESTEAFF
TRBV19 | CASEGRPYNEQFF
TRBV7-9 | CASSLGAMNSPLHF
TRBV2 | CASSDFSGGNYEQYF
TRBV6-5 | CASSYSGPGHLTSYEQYF
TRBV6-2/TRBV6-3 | CATGRVYGYTF
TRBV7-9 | CASSFDRHTGELFF
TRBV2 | CASSSVQGSEKLFF
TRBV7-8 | CASSLANPTSGSWETDTQYF
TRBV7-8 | CASSYQGAGAKNIQYF
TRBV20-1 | CSASSSRQVTDTQYF
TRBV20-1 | CSALAGFDKNIQYF
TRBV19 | CASSIPNMNTEAFF
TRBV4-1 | CASSSGVRGYNEQFF
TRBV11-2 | CASSQELRDTEAFF
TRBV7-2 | CASSLGLAFYNEQFF
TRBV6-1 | CASTGQDSGANVLTF
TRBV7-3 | CASSLGVAGVGTDTQYF
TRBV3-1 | CASSQAGSTEAFF
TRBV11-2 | CASNRAGTGGWNEQFF
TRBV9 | CASSSNSASNEQFF
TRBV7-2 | CASNTRGRGQETQYF
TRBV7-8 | CASSVQGEQFF
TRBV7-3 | CASSLTTPVGANVLTF
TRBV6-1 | CASTHRTRETQYF
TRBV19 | CASSSGLAGGLETQYF
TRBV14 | CASSQVRGANYGYTF
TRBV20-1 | CSFGGHEQYF
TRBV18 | CASSRGRPGRTNSPLHF
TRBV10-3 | CAINRVFGETQYF
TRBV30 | CAWSDRVRYTF
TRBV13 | CASSPRTSGSYNEQFF
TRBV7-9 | CASSSGFSPTDTQYF
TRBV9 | CASSVGGGLRSTNEKLFF
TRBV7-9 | CASSQTGQGADEQFF
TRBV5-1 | CASSPGQTYGYTF
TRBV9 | CASSWTGDNSPLHF
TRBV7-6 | CASSPNEIYEQYF
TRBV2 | CASSERGVDTGELFF